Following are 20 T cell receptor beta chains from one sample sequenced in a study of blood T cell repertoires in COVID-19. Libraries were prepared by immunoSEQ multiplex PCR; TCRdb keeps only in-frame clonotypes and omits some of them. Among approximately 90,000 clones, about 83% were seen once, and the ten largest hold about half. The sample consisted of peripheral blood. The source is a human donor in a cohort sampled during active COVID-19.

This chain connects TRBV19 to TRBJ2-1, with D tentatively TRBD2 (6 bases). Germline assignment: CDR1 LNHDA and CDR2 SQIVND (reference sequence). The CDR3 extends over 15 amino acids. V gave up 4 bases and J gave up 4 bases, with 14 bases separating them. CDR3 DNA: TGTGCCAGTAGTAGGCGGGGCAAGGCGTACAATGAGCAGTTCTTC. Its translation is CASSRRGKAYNEQFF.

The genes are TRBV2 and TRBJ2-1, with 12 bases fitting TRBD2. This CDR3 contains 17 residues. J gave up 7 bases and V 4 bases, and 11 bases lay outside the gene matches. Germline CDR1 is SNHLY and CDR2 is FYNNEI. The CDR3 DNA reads TGTGCCAGCAGTGGCTTTGAGACTAGCGGGAGATCTAATGAGCAGTTCTTC. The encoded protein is CASSGFETSGRSNEQFF.

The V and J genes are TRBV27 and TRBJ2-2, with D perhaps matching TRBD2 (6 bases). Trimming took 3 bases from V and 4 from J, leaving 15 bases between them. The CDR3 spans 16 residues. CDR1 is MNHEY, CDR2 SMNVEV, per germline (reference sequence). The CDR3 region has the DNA TGTGCCAGCAGTTTTGCGGGGTTTGGTGGCACCGGGGAGCTGTTTTTT. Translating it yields CASSFAGFGGTGELFF.

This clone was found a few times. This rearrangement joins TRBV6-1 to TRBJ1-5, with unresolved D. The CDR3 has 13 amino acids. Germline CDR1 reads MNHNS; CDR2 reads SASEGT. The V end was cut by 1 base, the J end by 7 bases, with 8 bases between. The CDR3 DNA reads TGTGCCAGCAGTGAAGGACGGCGGCAGCCCCAGCATTTT. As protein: CASSEGRRQPQHF.

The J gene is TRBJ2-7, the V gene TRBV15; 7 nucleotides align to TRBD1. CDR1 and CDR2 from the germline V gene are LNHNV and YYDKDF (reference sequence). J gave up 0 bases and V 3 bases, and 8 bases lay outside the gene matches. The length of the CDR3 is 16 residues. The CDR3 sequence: CATSRPTGFSSYEQYF. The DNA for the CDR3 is TGTGCCACCAGCAGGCCGACAGGGTTTAGCTCCTACGAGCAGTACTTC.

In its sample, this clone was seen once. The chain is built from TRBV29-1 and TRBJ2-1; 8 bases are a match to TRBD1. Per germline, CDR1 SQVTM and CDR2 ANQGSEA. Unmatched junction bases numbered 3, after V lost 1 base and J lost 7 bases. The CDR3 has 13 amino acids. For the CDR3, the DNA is TGCAGCGTTGAAGGACAGGGGCGGAATGAGCAGTTCTTC. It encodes CSVEGQGRNEQFF.

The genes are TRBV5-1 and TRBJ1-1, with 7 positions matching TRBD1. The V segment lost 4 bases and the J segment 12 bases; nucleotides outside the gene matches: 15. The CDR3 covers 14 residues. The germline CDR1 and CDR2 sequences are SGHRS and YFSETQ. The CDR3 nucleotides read TGCGCCAGCAGCCTACGACAAGGGGGCGCGGGTTCTTTCTTT. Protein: CASSLRQGGAGSFF. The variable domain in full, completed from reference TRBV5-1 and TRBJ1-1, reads KAGVTQTPRYLIKTRGQQVTLSCSPISGHRSVSWYQQTPGQGLQFLFEYFSETQRNKGNFPGRFSGRQFSNSRSEMNVSTLELGDSALYLCASSLRQGGAGSFFGQGTRLTVV.

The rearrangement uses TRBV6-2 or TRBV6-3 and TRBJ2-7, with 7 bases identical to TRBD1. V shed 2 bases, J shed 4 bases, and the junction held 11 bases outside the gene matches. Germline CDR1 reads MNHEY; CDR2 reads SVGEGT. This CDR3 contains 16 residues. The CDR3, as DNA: TGTGCCAGCAGTTACCGAGGACAGGATTTATTTTACGAGCAGTACTTC. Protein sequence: CASSYRGQDLFYEQYF.

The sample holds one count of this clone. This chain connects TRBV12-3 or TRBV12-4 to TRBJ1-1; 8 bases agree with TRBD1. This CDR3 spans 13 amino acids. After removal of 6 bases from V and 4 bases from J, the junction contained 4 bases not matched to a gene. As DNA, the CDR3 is TGTGCCAGCAGCCAGGACAGGGCCACTGAAGCTTTCTTT. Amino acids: CASSQDRATEAFF.

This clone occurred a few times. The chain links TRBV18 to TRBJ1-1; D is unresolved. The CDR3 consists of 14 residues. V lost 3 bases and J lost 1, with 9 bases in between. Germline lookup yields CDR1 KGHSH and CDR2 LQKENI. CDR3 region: CASSPLSRNTEAFF. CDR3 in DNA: TGTGCCAGCTCACCTCTTTCGAGGAACACTGAAGCTTTCTTT.

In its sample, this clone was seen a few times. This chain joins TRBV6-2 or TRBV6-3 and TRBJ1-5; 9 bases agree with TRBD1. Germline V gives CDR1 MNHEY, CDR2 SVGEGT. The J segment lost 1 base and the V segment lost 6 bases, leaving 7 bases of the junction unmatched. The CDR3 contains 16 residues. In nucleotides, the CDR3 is TGTGCCAGCAGCCTACAGGGGGCTTGGAGCAATCAGCCCCAGCATTTT. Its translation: CASSLQGAWSNQPQHF.

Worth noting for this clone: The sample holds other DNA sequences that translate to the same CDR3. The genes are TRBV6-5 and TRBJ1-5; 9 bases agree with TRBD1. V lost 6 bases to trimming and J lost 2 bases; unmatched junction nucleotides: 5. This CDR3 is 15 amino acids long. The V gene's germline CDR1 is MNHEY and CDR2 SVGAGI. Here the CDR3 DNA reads TGTGCCAGCAGACCCGACAGGGGGGGCAATCAGCCCCAGCATTTT. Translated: CASRPDRGGNQPQHF.

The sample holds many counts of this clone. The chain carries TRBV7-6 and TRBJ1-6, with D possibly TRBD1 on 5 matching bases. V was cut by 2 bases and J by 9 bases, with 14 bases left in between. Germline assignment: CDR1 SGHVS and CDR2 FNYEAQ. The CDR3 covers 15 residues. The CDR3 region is CASSLQGWGSSPLHF. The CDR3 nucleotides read TGTGCCAGCAGCTTACAGGGTTGGGGTAGTTCACCCCTCCACTTT.

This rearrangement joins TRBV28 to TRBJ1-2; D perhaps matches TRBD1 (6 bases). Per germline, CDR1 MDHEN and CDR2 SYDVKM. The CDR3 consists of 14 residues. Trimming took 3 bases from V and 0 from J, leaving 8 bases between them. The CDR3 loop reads CASSFQGTNYGYTF. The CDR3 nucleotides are TGTGCCAGCAGTTTTCAGGGGACTAACTATGGCTACACCTTC.

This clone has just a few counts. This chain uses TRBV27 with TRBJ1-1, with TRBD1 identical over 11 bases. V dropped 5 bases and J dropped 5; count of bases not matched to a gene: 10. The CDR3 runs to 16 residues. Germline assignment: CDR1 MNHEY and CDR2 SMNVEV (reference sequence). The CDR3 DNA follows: TGTGCCAGCAGTATCTCCGGGACAGGGGGAATTACTGAAGCTTTCTTT. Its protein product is CASSISGTGGITEAFF.

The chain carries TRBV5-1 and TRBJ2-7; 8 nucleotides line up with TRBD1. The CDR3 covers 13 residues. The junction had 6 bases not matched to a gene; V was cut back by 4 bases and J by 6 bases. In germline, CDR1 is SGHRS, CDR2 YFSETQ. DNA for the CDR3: TGCGCCAGCAGCCATACAGGGGGTGGCGAGCAGTACTTC. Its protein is CASSHTGGGEQYF. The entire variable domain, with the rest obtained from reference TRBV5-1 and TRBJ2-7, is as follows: KAGVTQTPRYLIKTRGQQVTLSCSPISGHRSVSWYQQTPGQGLQFLFEYFSETQRNKGNFPGRFSGRQFSNSRSEMNVSTLELGDSALYLCASSHTGGGEQYFGPGTRLTVT.

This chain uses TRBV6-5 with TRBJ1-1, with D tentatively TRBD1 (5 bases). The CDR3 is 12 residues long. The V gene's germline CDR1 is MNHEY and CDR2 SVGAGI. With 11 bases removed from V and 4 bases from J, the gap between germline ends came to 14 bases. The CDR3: CAGGRGGTEAFF. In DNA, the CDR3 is TGTGCCGGGGGGAGAGGAGGCACTGAAGCTTTCTTT.

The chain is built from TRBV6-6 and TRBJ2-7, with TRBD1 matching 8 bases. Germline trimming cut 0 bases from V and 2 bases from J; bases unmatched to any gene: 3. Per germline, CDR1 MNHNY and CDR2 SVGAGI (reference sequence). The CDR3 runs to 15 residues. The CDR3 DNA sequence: TGTGCCAGCAGTTACTCTGACAGGGGTGCCTACGAGCAGTACTTC. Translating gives CASSYSDRGAYEQYF.

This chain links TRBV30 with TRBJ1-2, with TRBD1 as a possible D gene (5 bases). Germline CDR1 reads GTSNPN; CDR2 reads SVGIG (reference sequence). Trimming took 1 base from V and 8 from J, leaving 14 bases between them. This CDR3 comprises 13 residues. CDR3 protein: CAWSATGVYGYTF. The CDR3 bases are TGTGCCTGGAGTGCAACAGGCGTTTACGGCTACACCTTC.

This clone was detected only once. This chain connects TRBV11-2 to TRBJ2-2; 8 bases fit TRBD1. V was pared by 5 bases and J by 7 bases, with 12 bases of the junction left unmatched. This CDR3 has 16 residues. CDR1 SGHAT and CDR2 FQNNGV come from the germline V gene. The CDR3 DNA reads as TGTGCCAGCAGCCCCAAACCGACAGGGGCAGGCGGGGAGCTGTTTTTT. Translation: CASSPKPTGAGGELFF.